This T cell receptor beta chain derives from a study of CD8 T cells in ankylosing spondylitis (dated by TCRdb to about 2017). At the level of the whole study: To find TCR variants linked to disease, the study profiled T cell receptor beta repertoires in ankylosing spondylitis patients and healthy donors. In total, the full study cohort was made up of 100 to 140 healthy donors and about two dozen ankylosing spondylitis patients. Peripheral blood was sampled, and synovial fluid was additionally collected from ankylosing spondylitis patients. The study at large found these results: Some motif variants had previously been reported in the synovial fluid and blood of reactive arthritis patients, which suggests shared mechanisms of disease initiation. According to the report, matched synovial fluid samples from ankylosing spondylitis patients were significantly enriched for the disease-linked clones. The disease-linked clones had a CD8+ phenotype and were found at relatively low frequencies in peripheral blood. A TCR beta motif made up of several highly homologous amino acid variants appeared to be characteristic of blood from ankylosing spondylitis patients.

A distance of 10 bases separates the germline ends of V and J, which lose 0 bases and 1 base respectively. The CDR3 holds 15 amino acids from the cysteine to the phenylalanine. Only the CDR3 DNA stays, 45 bases, in frame from base 1. As encoded in the germline V gene, CDR1 is SGHRS while CDR2 is YFSETQ. Sequencing took place on an Illumina HiSeq 2500. Quantitative 5'-RACE with molecular barcodes was used to prepare TCR beta libraries. As for how the authors treated the data: To identify disease-linked TCR variants, a new computational method was used, one built on a probabilistic model of VDJ rearrangement. Clones were called with MiXCR by TCRdb after fastp trimmed the public reads at Q25, and only in-frame beta chains were retained. CDR3 protein duplicates are merged, each entry listing the most common genes and DNA. TCRdb, not the original authors, processed these V and J calls. This sample holds 300,000 to 350,000 distinct CDR3 sequences; roughly 14% were observed only once. The ten largest clones add up to 1.1% of the sample.

As regards this clonotype: This receptor's antigen is unknown. No base-level quality is on record; no much larger clone is a single base apart.

Input material: blood, either unsorted or a sorted T cell fraction (not recorded which). The V and J genes are TRBV5-1 and TRBJ2-5; TRBD1 is perhaps the D gene, given 6 matching bases. The source of this sequence is a male donor with ankylosing spondylitis or in good health (not recorded which). The DNA reads TGCGCCAGCAGCTTGGGGACAGTCCTCCAAGAGACCCAGTACTTC. This translates into CASSLGTVLQETQYF.